This entry lists 19 T cell receptor beta chains sequenced from one sample in a study of molecular identifiers for immune sequencing clone quantification. Using its own MiXCR run on the PCR reads, TCRdb lists one record per CDR3 protein. This sample has about 640,000 distinct CDR3 sequences, with just under 20% found just once. The specimen was naive CD8+ T cells from blood, with Jurkat cell RNA spiked in. Subset given: FACS-sorted CD8+CD4-CCR7+CD45RA+ naive T cells. The receptors here all came from a human donor in good health. Some libraries in this study had Jurkat cell RNA spiked in.

This clonotype has a count of ten or more. The chain combines TRBV7-6 with TRBJ2-5; D gene unclear. This CDR3 has 17 residues. Trimming removed 5 bases at V and 1 base at J, with 20 bases between. The V gene's germline CDR1 is SGHVS and CDR2 FNYEAQ. CDR3 loop: CASSDNSVWSRQETQYF. The CDR3 DNA sequence: TGTGCCAGCAGCGACAATTCGGTCTGGAGTCGCCAAGAGACCCAGTACTTC.

This clonotype was seen at least ten times. The V gene is TRBV14, the J gene TRBJ2-4; tentatively, D is TRBD1 or TRBD2 (5 bases each). V was clipped by 3 bases and J by 3 bases, with 12 bases between them. This CDR3 is built from 15 residues. Germline loops: CDR1 SGHDN, CDR2 FVKESK. CDR3 nucleotides: TGTGCCAGCAGCCAGCTCCGGGACCACAAAAACATTCAGTACTTC. It translates to CASSQLRDHKNIQYF. Complete variable domain (other parts from reference TRBV14 and TRBJ2-4): EAGVTQFPSHSVIEKGQTVTLRCDPISGHDNLYWYRRVMGKEIKFLLHFVKESKQDESGMPNNRFLAERTGGTYSTLKVQPAELEDSGVYFCASSQLRDHKNIQYFGAGTRLSVL.

The rearrangement joins TRBV5-6 to TRBJ1-5, with D possibly TRBD1 on 5 matching bases. V was clipped by 2 bases and J by 6 bases, with 12 bases between them. Germline CDR1 is SGHDT and CDR2 is YYEEEE. The CDR3 runs to 14 residues. CDR3 coding DNA: TGTGCCAGCAGCTTTATAGGGGCCGGTCAGCCCCAGCATTTT. Translating gives CASSFIGAGQPQHF.

This clonotype appeared a single time. The rearrangement joins TRBV6-5 to TRBJ2-1; 10 nucleotides align to TRBD1. V shed 7 bases and J 6 bases; nucleotides not matched to a gene: 9. This CDR3 has 15 amino acids. Germline loops: CDR1 MNHEY, CDR2 SVGAGI. The CDR3 region has the DNA TGTGCCAGCACACCCGGACAGGGGGTTTTCAATGAGCAGTTCTTC. As protein: CASTPGQGVFNEQFF.

This clonotype was recorded many times. V is TRBV24-1 and J is TRBJ2-3; D might be TRBD1 (5 bases). Trimming pared 8 bases from V and 2 bases from J, leaving 13 bases between. There are 14 residues in the CDR3. Germline values: CDR1 KGHDR, CDR2 SFDVKD. CDR3 amino acids: CATNSGQDTDTQYF. CDR3 in DNA: TGTGCCACCAATTCTGGACAAGACACAGATACGCAGTATTTT.

This chain connects TRBV19 to TRBJ1-1, with 8 bases that match TRBD1. The CDR3 consists of 14 residues. Germline assignment: CDR1 LNHDA and CDR2 SQIVND (reference sequence). J lost 8 bases, V lost 1 base, and 6 bases had no gene match. The CDR3 DNA follows: TGTGCCAGTAGTATAGCGTGGACAGGGCTCGAAGCTTTCTTT. This codes for CASSIAWTGLEAFF.

On this clonotype itself: A much larger clone lies one base from this, so it may be a read error. The chain has TRBV7-6 and TRBJ2-1, with 11 bases aligning to TRBD2. The length of the CDR3 is 17 residues. CDR1 and CDR2 from the germline V gene are SGHVS and FNYEAQ. The CDR3, as DNA: TGTGCCAGCAGCATCACTTTAGCGGGAGGGTCCTACAATGAGCGGTTCTTC. The encoded protein is CASSITLAGGSYNERFF.

This clonotype was counted at least ten times. V is TRBV12-3 or TRBV12-4 and J is TRBJ2-1; TRBD1 matches 10 bases. J gave up 7 bases and V 6 bases, and 9 bases lay outside the gene matches. This CDR3 is built from 15 residues. The DNA of the CDR3 is TGTGCCAGCAGAGGCGAGCGACAGGGGGCTAATGAGCAGTTCTTC. Protein: CASRGERQGANEQFF.

On this clonotype itself: Being one base from a much bigger clone, this may be a read error. Given the absence of the conserved phenylalanine or tryptophan at the CDR3 end, a read error is likely. Written as DNA, the CDR3 is TGTGCCAGCAGTTACGGAGGGACAGGAACCTACGAGCAGTACTCC. The encoded protein is CASSYGGTGTYEQYS. V and J are TRBV6-5 and TRBJ2-7; 8 bases map to TRBD1. This CDR3 is built from 15 residues. After removal of 2 bases from V and 2 bases from J, the junction contained 5 bases not matched to a gene. Germline CDR1 is MNHEY and CDR2 is SVGAGI.

This clonotype was counted at least ten times. Sequence at one end of the junction differs from germline and may be a read error. The rearrangement joins TRBV13 to TRBJ2-3, with TRBD1 matching 8 bases. There are 11 residues in the CDR3. CDR1 is PRHDT and CDR2 is FYEKMQ in the germline V gene (reference sequence). CDR3 DNA: TGTGCCAGCAGCTGGGGACAGGTGAAGGATTTT. It codes for CASSWGQVKDF. Full variable domain (outside the CDR3, taken from reference TRBV13 and TRBJ2-3): AAGVIQSPRHLIKEKRETATLKCYPIPRHDTVYWYQQGPGQDPQFLISFYEKMQSDKGSIPDRFSAQQFSDYHSELNMSSLELGDSALYFCASSWGQVKDFGPGTRLTVL.

This clonotype was observed many times. V gene TRBV6-5 combines with J gene TRBJ1-1; D remains unclear. The CDR3 has 13 amino acids. The germline CDR1 and CDR2 sequences are MNHEY and SVGAGI. V lost 5 bases and J 4 bases, leaving 11 bases between the germline ends. The CDR3, as DNA: TGTGCCAGCAGTCCTGCGGACTCCACTGAAGCTTTCTTT. This encodes CASSPADSTEAFF.

The table lists this clonotype with many counts. The chain uses TRBV20-1 and TRBJ2-2; TRBD2 agrees at 10 bases. The germline CDR1 and CDR2 sequences are DFQATT and SNEGSKA (reference sequence). The CDR3 spans 15 residues. Here the CDR3 reads CSSMASGSGTGELFF. The CDR3 coding sequence is TGCAGCTCAATGGCTAGCGGGAGCGGCACCGGGGAGCTGTTTTTT.

There are many counts of this clonotype. The chain recombines TRBV30 with TRBJ2-1; unclear D gene. Per germline, CDR1 GTSNPN and CDR2 SVGIG (reference sequence). The CDR3 runs to 15 residues. Trimming took 3 bases from V and 0 from J, leaving 12 bases between them. The CDR3 reads CAWRATASSYNEQFF. CDR3 nucleotides: TGTGCCTGGAGGGCCACGGCTAGCTCCTACAATGAGCAGTTCTTC.

This clonotype has ten or more counts. The chain combines TRBV7-8 with TRBJ1-1, with 8 bases identical to TRBD1. Trimming removed 5 bases from V and 5 bases from J; junction bases left unmatched: 10. The CDR3 is made up of 15 amino acids. Germline CDR1 is SGHVS and CDR2 is FQNEAQ. CDR3 coding DNA: TGTGCCAGCAGCCTTACCTCAGGGGGCTGGACTGAAGCTTTCTTT. It yields the protein CASSLTSGGWTEAFF.

On this clonotype: A read error may explain this, as a much larger clone is one base away. Written as DNA, the CDR3 is TGTGCCAGCAGGGAAGTGGAGGGTCCAGGGGCCAACGTCCTGACTTTC. Residues: CASREVEGPGANVLTF. The genes are TRBV2 and TRBJ2-6, with D perhaps matching TRBD2 (6 bases). The CDR3 is 16 amino acids. Looked up from germline, CDR1 is SNHLY and CDR2 is FYNNEI.

This clonotype was observed a handful of times. V gene TRBV19 combines with J gene TRBJ2-5; D is unresolved. CDR3 size: 13 residues. Trimming removed 5 bases from V and 5 bases from J, with 12 bases in between. The germline V gene has CDR1 LNHDA and CDR2 SQIVND (reference sequence). CDR3 sequence: CASSPLRWETQYF. The CDR3 nucleotides are TGTGCCAGTAGTCCCCTTCGGTGGGAGACCCAGTACTTC.

This clonotype was detected ten times or more. The chain has TRBV29-1 and TRBJ1-5; D is uncertain. In germline, CDR1 is SQVTM, CDR2 ANQGSEA. V lost 6 bases and J lost 5, with 14 bases in between. The CDR3 is 13 amino acids. CDR3 sequence: CSVTGSNDQPQHF. CDR3 DNA: TGCAGCGTCACCGGCAGCAATGATCAGCCCCAGCATTTT.

This clonotype was counted ten times or more. The chain couples TRBV4-3 to TRBJ2-5; the D is unclear. The V end was cut by 0 bases, the J end by 1 base, with 6 bases between. This CDR3 region has 14 residues. Germline lookup yields CDR1 LGHNA and CDR2 YSLEER. The CDR3 protein is CASSQERSQETQYF. DNA of the CDR3: TGCGCCAGCAGCCAAGAGCGGAGCCAAGAGACCCAGTACTTC.

In its sample, this clonotype was seen many times. The chain's CDR3 is CASSLYVAGHEQYF. The CDR3, as DNA: TGTGCCAGCAGCCTTTACGTGGCAGGCCACGAGCAGTACTTC. The gene calls are TRBV5-5 and TRBJ2-7, with D unclear. CDR3 size: 14 residues. The germline gives CDR1 SGHKS, CDR2 YYEKEE (reference sequence). V dropped 4 bases and J dropped 5 bases, with 16 bases sitting between them.